These T cell receptor beta chains were read from a single sample in a study of blood T cell repertoires in COVID-19. The method was immunoSEQ multiplex PCR; TCRdb's version includes in-frame clones alone and lacks a portion of them. The sample comprises under 250,000 clones, 75% to 85% of which are singletons, and approximately 9.6% rests with the top ten. Input material: PBMCs or T cells enriched from blood (not recorded which). Every receptor here comes from a woman aged 45-60 years with acute COVID-19. Both conserved end residues are part of each CDR3. The D gene is left open where the match is weak. Not every row has a clone size; where given, it reads once, few, many or a size class.

v_gene,j_gene,len,d_gene,abundance,CDR3nt,CDR3aa
TRBV6-5,TRBJ1-2,14,TRBD1,few,TGTGCCAGCGGAACGACAGGGTACAGCTATGGCTACACCTTC,CASGTTGYSYGYTF
TRBV7-2,TRBJ1-1,14,NA,NA,TGTGCCAGCAGCTTTCACAGAGAGAACACTGAAGCTTTCTTT,CASSFHRENTEAFF
TRBV29-1,TRBJ1-2,15,TRBD1,few,TGCAGCGTTGAAGATCCGGTGGGACAGTTCTTCCATTACACCTTC,CSVEDPVGQFFHYTF
TRBV19,TRBJ2-5,13,NA,NA,TGTGCCAGTAGTCCTAGCCCAGTAGAGACCCAGTACTTC,CASSPSPVETQYF
TRBV11-3,TRBJ2-1,13,NA,NA,TGTGCCAGCGCCCGGGGGGCTTACAATGAGCAGTTCTTC,CASARGAYNEQFF
TRBV3-1/TRBV3-2,TRBJ1-5,15,NA,NA,TGTGCCAGCAGCCAAGGGACAGATGCCAATCAGCCCCAGCATTTT,CASSQGTDANQPQHF
TRBV2,TRBJ2-7,13,NA,NA,TGTGCCAGCAAGGAGGCCCGAACCTACGAGCAGTACTTC,CASKEARTYEQYF
TRBV21-1,TRBJ2-7,16,NA,NA,TGTGCCAGCAGCCCCCCTTTCTTGGCGGAGGCCTACGAGCAGTACTTC,CASSPPFLAEAYEQYF
TRBV27,TRBJ2-3,13,TRBD1,once,TGTGCCAGCAGTTCCACAGGGGGCTTTACGCAGTATTTT,CASSSTGGFTQYF
TRBV3-1/TRBV3-2,TRBJ1-3,15,TRBD1,NA,TGTGCCAGCAGCCAGGCGACAGGGGCTGGAAACACCATATATTTT,CASSQATGAGNTIYF
TRBV6-5,TRBJ1-1,14,TRBD1,NA,TGTGCCAGCTCAAGGACAGGAGGTAACACTGAAGCTTTCTTT,CASSRTGGNTEAFF
TRBV18,TRBJ1-4,15,TRBD1,NA,TGTGCCAGCTCACCCGGACAGGGAATGTCTGAAAAACTGTTTTTT,CASSPGQGMSEKLFF
TRBV9,TRBJ1-2,16,NA,NA,TGTGCCAGCAGCGTAGCCATGGACACGGCTTTCTATGGCTACACCTTC,CASSVAMDTAFYGYTF
TRBV18,TRBJ2-3,15,TRBD1,NA,TGTGCCAGCTCGCCCGGGACAGGAACTTCAGATACGCAGTATTTT,CASSPGTGTSDTQYF
TRBV5-4,TRBJ2-3,15,NA,NA,TGTGCCAGCAGCTTGGCCGGTCCTAACCATGATACGCAGTATTTT,CASSLAGPNHDTQYF
TRBV4-1,TRBJ2-7,16,NA,few,TGCGCCAGCAGCCAAGGGCTGGGGGGAAGCTCCTACGAGCAGTACTTC,CASSQGLGGSSYEQYF
TRBV7-6,TRBJ2-3,13,TRBD2,NA,TGTGCCAGCAGTCCGGGACTAGCAGATACGCAGTATTTT,CASSPGLADTQYF
TRBV5-1,TRBJ1-1,13,NA,NA,TGCGCCAGCAGCTTGGACGCGACAGATGAAGCTTTCTTT,CASSLDATDEAFF
TRBV4-1,TRBJ1-5,16,NA,NA,TGCGCCAGCAGCCAAGGGTTGACAGCTACCAATCAGCCCCAGCATTTT,CASSQGLTATNQPQHF
TRBV19,TRBJ1-1,14,NA,NA,TGTGCCAGTAGTATGGAACAGGGATCGACTGAAGCTTTCTTT,CASSMEQGSTEAFF
TRBV7-9,TRBJ1-4,14,TRBD1,NA,TGTGCCAGCAGCTTCACAGGGGCTAATGAAAAACTGTTTTTT,CASSFTGANEKLFF
TRBV24-1,TRBJ1-2,13,TRBD1,NA,TGTGCCACCCTCGGACAGGTTTCCTATGGCTACACCTTC,CATLGQVSYGYTF
TRBV5-1,TRBJ1-5,14,TRBD1,NA,TGCGCCAGCAGCGAACAGGGGAGCAATCAGCCCCAGCATTTT,CASSEQGSNQPQHF
TRBV6-4,TRBJ1-6,14,NA,NA,TGTGCCGGCCTTCTGGACAGTACTAATTCACCCCTCCACTTT,CAGLLDSTNSPLHF
TRBV9,TRBJ2-5,17,TRBD1,NA,TGTGCCAGCAGCGTTGAGGCAGACAGGGTAGATGCAGAGACCCAGTACTTC,CASSVEADRVDAETQYF
TRBV19,TRBJ2-1,19,TRBD2,NA,TGTGCCAGTAAAGGGTCTTCCGGGTTCCGAGCGGGGGGCCGCAATGAGCAGTTCTTC,CASKGSSGFRAGGRNEQFF
TRBV11-2,TRBJ2-1,16,TRBD1,once,TGTGCCAGCAGCTTAGACCGGGACAGGGGATACAATGAGCAGTTCTTC,CASSLDRDRGYNEQFF
TRBV9,TRBJ2-3,16,NA,NA,TGTGCCAGCAGCGTAGGGGCTACAATATCCACAGATACGCAGTATTTT,CASSVGATISTDTQYF
TRBV9,TRBJ1-1,14,NA,NA,TGTGCCAGCAGCCAACAATCAGGGAACACTGAAGCTTTCTTT,CASSQQSGNTEAFF
TRBV10-2,TRBJ1-2,13,NA,NA,TGCGCCAGCAGTGACAACAGTTTCTATGGCTACACCTTC,CASSDNSFYGYTF
TRBV5-8,TRBJ2-5,16,NA,NA,TGTGCCAGCAGCGCACGACGGCAGAGCCAGGGCGAGACCCAGTACTTC,CASSARRQSQGETQYF
TRBV5-1,TRBJ2-6,18,TRBD1,NA,TGCGCCAGCAGCCTAGGGGACAGGGGAATCTCTGGGGCCAACGTCCTGACTTTC,CASSLGDRGISGANVLTF
TRBV28,TRBJ1-2,15,TRBD1,NA,TGTGCCAGCAGCGCGCCCGGGACAGTGGACTATGGCTACACCTTC,CASSAPGTVDYGYTF
TRBV5-4,TRBJ2-2,16,NA,NA,TGTGCCAGCAGCTTGGGACACAGATCTAACACCGGGGAGCTGTTTTTT,CASSLGHRSNTGELFF
TRBV30,TRBJ1-2,12,TRBD1,NA,TGTGCCTGGGGGGACAGGGGAATTGACTACACCTTC,CAWGDRGIDYTF
TRBV6-1,TRBJ1-1,13,NA,NA,TGTGCCAGCAGTGAAGGGAGTGGGGACAAAGCTTTCTTT,CASSEGSGDKAFF
TRBV9,TRBJ1-2,15,NA,NA,TGTGCCAGCAGCGCGTCAGGGTCCTTTTTCCCTGGCTACACCTTC,CASSASGSFFPGYTF
TRBV5-4,TRBJ2-7,13,TRBD1,NA,TGTGCCAGCAGCCCCACAGGGGGCGACGAGCAGTACTTC,CASSPTGGDEQYF
TRBV4-1,TRBJ1-1,17,NA,NA,TGCGCCAGCAGCCAAGCGAGTCCGTTTAGTATGAGCACTGAAGCTTTCTTT,CASSQASPFSMSTEAFF
TRBV9,TRBJ1-6,14,NA,once,TGTGCCAGCAGCGTAGGGCAGGGAAATTCACCCCTCCACTTT,CASSVGQGNSPLHF
TRBV5-6,TRBJ1-6,14,NA,NA,TGTGCCAGCAGCTTGCGGGGAATAGGTTCACCCCTCCACTTT,CASSLRGIGSPLHF
TRBV11-2,TRBJ2-5,17,NA,NA,TGTGCCAGCAGCTCCGGGCGGGACGCCGTACATCGAGAGACCCAGTACTTC,CASSSGRDAVHRETQYF
TRBV19,TRBJ2-7,15,NA,NA,TGTGCCAGTAGTACAACGGTATATAGCTCCTACGAGCAGTACTTC,CASSTTVYSSYEQYF
TRBV7-9,TRBJ2-5,14,NA,few,TGTGCCAGCAGCTTAGACGCGGAGCAAGAGACCCAGTACTTC,CASSLDAEQETQYF
TRBV5-5,TRBJ1-2,13,NA,NA,TGTGCCAGCAGCTTAAGTGCAGGGGTTGGCTACACCTTC,CASSLSAGVGYTF
TRBV9,TRBJ1-1,15,TRBD1,NA,TGTGCCAGCAGCGTAGGGGGTGGACAGGGCACTGAAGCTTTCTTT,CASSVGGGQGTEAFF
TRBV5-1,TRBJ2-1,14,NA,NA,TGCGCCAGCAGCTTGCCAGCGCCCTCAGGGGAGCAGTTCTTC,CASSLPAPSGEQFF
TRBV14,TRBJ1-2,14,NA,NA,TGTGCCAGCAGCCAAGTCGGGTTTCCTGGAGGCTACACCTTC,CASSQVGFPGGYTF
TRBV5-3,TRBJ1-1,14,TRBD1,NA,TGTGCCAGAAGCTTGGGCCAGGGGGCCCCTGAAGCTTTCTTT,CARSLGQGAPEAFF
TRBV9,TRBJ1-1,15,TRBD1,NA,TGTGCCAGCAGCGTAGGCGGGACAGGGGGCACTGAAGCTTTCTTT,CASSVGGTGGTEAFF
TRBV6-4,TRBJ1-3,13,TRBD1,NA,TGTGCCGTCAGGACAGGGAATGGAAACACCATATATTTT,CAVRTGNGNTIYF
TRBV30,TRBJ1-1,9,NA,NA,TGTGCCTCGGACACTGAAGCTTTCTTT,CASDTEAFF
TRBV6-6,TRBJ1-1,14,NA,NA,TGTGCCAGCATGAACCAGCCAGGGCCAGCTGAAGCTTTCTTT,CASMNQPGPAEAFF
TRBV5-1,TRBJ2-5,16,TRBD2,NA,TGCGCCAGCAGCTTGGGGGGACTAGCGGGGGCAGAGACCCAGTACTTC,CASSLGGLAGAETQYF
TRBV7-2,TRBJ2-7,15,TRBD2,NA,TGTGCCAGCAGCTTAGAGGGCGGGGGGATTAGAGAGCAGTACTTC,CASSLEGGGIREQYF